One TCR beta chain is described in this entry. The antigen is not known. Some clones are missing from TCRdb's copy, which holds only in-frame ones; the method was immunoSEQ multiplex PCR. Of tens of thousands of clones listed, 65% to 90% were seen once; the top ten hold approximately 0.32%. This specimen comes from a study of STAT5B mutations in CD4+ large granular lymphocyte leukemia. Study-wide background: The CDR3 'QG' motif was associated with a particular HLA allele among healthy donors.

Whole-study findings and limits: Patient CD4-sorted repertoires stayed more clonal than healthy ones after leukemic-clone removal. The CD4+ versus CD8+ T-LGLL clonality difference may reflect limited sample size.

The clonotype comes from a human donor in good health. Sequencing was done on a sample of CD4+ T cells from blood buffy coats.

In nucleotides, the CDR3 is TGTGCCAGCAGCTTAGTTGGCGGGAGGGGGGAGACCCAGTACTTC. Amino acid sequence: CASSLVGGRGETQYF. The rearrangement joins TRBV7-2 to TRBJ2-5, with 9 bases aligning to TRBD2. V shed 1 base, J shed 5 bases, and the junction held 5 bases outside the gene matches. The CDR3 loop spans 15 amino acids. From germline, CDR1 is SGHTA and CDR2 FQGNSA. Supplemented by reference TRBV7-2 and TRBJ2-5, the full variable domain reads GAGVSQSPSNKVTEKGKDVELRCDPISGHTALYWYRQSLGQGLEFLIYFQGNSAPDKSGLPSDRFSAERTGGSVSTLTIQRTQQEDSAVYLCASSLVGGRGETQYFGPGTRLLVL.